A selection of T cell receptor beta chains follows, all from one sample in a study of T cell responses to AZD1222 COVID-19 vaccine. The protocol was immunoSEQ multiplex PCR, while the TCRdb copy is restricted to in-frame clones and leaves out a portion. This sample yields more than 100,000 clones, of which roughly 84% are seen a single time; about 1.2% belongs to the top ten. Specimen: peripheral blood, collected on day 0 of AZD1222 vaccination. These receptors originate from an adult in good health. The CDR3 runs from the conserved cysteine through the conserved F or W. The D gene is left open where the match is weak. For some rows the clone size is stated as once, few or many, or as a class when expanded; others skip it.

TGTGCCAGTAGTTCGACAGGGACTAATGAAAAACTGTTTTTT,CASSSTGTNEKLFF,TRBV19,-,TRBD1,TRBJ1-4
TGTGCCAGCAGTTACCCCGCGGCAGGCACTGAAGCTTTCTTT,CASSYPAAGTEAFF,TRBV6-2/TRBV6-3,-,-,TRBJ1-1
TGTGCCAGCAGCCGAGGACAGGGCAATCAGCCCCAGCATTTT,CASSRGQGNQPQHF,TRBV7-6,-,TRBD1,TRBJ1-5
TGTGCCTGGAGTGCCTTAGTTTTGAGGACAGGGGGCGCGGGGGAGCAGTACTTC,CAWSALVLRTGGAGEQYF,TRBV30,-,TRBD1,TRBJ2-7
TGTGCCAGCAGTGAAGCGCGTGTTGGACAGGGAAACTATGGCTACACCTTC,CASSEARVGQGNYGYTF,TRBV6-1,-,TRBD1,TRBJ1-2
TGTGCCAGCAGGCCGGGGGATGAGCAGTTCTTC,CASRPGDEQFF,TRBV7-9,-,-,TRBJ2-1
TGTGCCAGCAGTCTACTAGCGGCTCAAGAGACCCAGTACTTC,CASSLLAAQETQYF,TRBV27,-,TRBD2,TRBJ2-5
TGTGCCAGCAGCCCCAGGGGGACTAGCGGTCCTTGGGGGCCCAATGAGCAGTTCTTC,CASSPRGTSGPWGPNEQFF,TRBV6-2/TRBV6-3,-,TRBD2,TRBJ2-1
TGTGCCAGCAGCAAAGAAACAGGAGATGCAACTAATGAAAAACTGTTTTTT,CASSKETGDATNEKLFF,TRBV21-1,-,-,TRBJ1-4
TGTGCCAGTAGTATCCAAGATAGCAATCAGCCCCAGCATTTT,CASSIQDSNQPQHF,TRBV19,-,-,TRBJ1-5
TGTGCCAGTAGTATAGGTGGCGGGAGGAAAGACAATCAGCCCCAGCATTTT,CASSIGGGRKDNQPQHF,TRBV19,-,-,TRBJ1-5
TGTGCCAGCAGAGACCGGGACAGGGTGATTGCCGGGGAGCTGTTTTTT,CASRDRDRVIAGELFF,TRBV2,-,TRBD1,TRBJ2-2
TGTGCCAGCAGCGCAGCACGGCTCCCTAACACTGAAGCTTTCTTT,CASSAARLPNTEAFF,TRBV7-8,once,-,TRBJ1-1
TGCGCCAGCAGCTTGTTTGGGACAGAGGGAGCGGGGAGCTACACCGGGGAGCTGTTTTTT,CASSLFGTEGAGSYTGELFF,TRBV5-1,-,-,TRBJ2-2
TGCGCCAGCAGCCAAGATGGGACAGGGGGAGAGACCCAGTACTTC,CASSQDGTGGETQYF,TRBV4-1,-,TRBD1,TRBJ2-5
TGCGCCAGCAGCCAAGATCGAGACGGCTCTTATGGCTACACCTTC,CASSQDRDGSYGYTF,TRBV4-1,-,-,TRBJ1-2
TGTGCCAGCTCATCAGGGGTCGGTAGCTCTGGAAACACCATATATTTT,CASSSGVGSSGNTIYF,TRBV18,-,-,TRBJ1-3
TGTGCCAGCAGTCAGACGAACACTGAAGCTTTCTTT,CASSQTNTEAFF,TRBV6-5,-,-,TRBJ1-1
TGTGCCAGCTCCCAAAGTAATCTAGCGGGGGGCAATGAGCAGTTCTTC,CASSQSNLAGGNEQFF,TRBV18,-,TRBD2,TRBJ2-1
TGTGCCAGTAGTACCCCGGGCTACACTGAAGCTTTCTTT,CASSTPGYTEAFF,TRBV19,-,-,TRBJ1-1
TGTGCCAGCAGCGTAGGGGCAGGGACCTCCTACGAGCAGTACTTC,CASSVGAGTSYEQYF,TRBV9,once,-,TRBJ2-7
TGTGCCAGCAGCTCACAGGGGGGAATTGGTGAGCAGTTCTTC,CASSSQGGIGEQFF,TRBV5-6,-,TRBD1,TRBJ2-1
TGTGCCAGCAGCCCAGGCGGGGGGTACGAGCAGTACTTC,CASSPGGGYEQYF,TRBV5-5,-,TRBD2,TRBJ2-7
TGCGCCAGCAGCCAGTGGGCCGAGAGACAAAGCCAGCCCCAGCATTTT,CASSQWAERQSQPQHF,TRBV4-1,-,-,TRBJ1-5